The 2 T cell receptor beta chains given below trace back to one sample, sequenced in a study of blood T cell repertoires in COVID-19. The protocol was immunoSEQ multiplex PCR, while the TCRdb copy is restricted to in-frame clones and leaves out a portion. The sample records 170,000 or so clones, 60% to 80% being singletons. The source material was PBMCs or T cells enriched from blood (not recorded which). These receptors came from a woman aged 50 to 60 who had recovered from COVID-19.

The chain carries TRBV7-3 and TRBJ2-3; 9 bases agree with TRBD2. J lost 4 bases, V lost 0 bases, and 5 bases had no gene match. The length of the CDR3 is 16 residues. Germline V gene sequence: CDR1 SGHTA, CDR2 FQGTGA. The CDR3 loop is CASSLTGAGGADTQYF. Here the CDR3 DNA reads TGTGCCAGCAGCTTAACGGGGGCGGGAGGGGCAGATACGCAGTATTTT.

The chain uses TRBV4-3 and TRBJ2-3; 8 nucleotides match TRBD1. Germline V lookup: CDR1 LGHNA, CDR2 YSLEER. With V trimmed by 0 bases and J by 3 bases, 5 bases remained unmatched. The CDR3 covers 16 residues. In DNA, the CDR3 is TGCGCCAGCAGCCAAGAGGGCAGGGGGCGGACAGATACGCAGTATTTT. Encoded protein: CASSQEGRGRTDTQYF.